This T cell receptor beta chain was sequenced for a study of glioma-infiltrating T cells after dendritic cell vaccination. Study context: Between the early 2000s and the early 2010s, patients got autologous tumor lysate-pulsed dendritic cell vaccines.

Amplification used 60 V beta primers and 13 J beta primers. Libraries were prepared by immunoSEQ multiplex PCR; TCRdb keeps only in-frame clonotypes and omits some of them. The sample lists around 78,000 clones; 80% to 90% were seen once. The length of the CDR3 is 16 residues. V dropped 4 bases and J dropped 9; count of bases not matched to a gene: 10. CDR1 and CDR2 (germline): SGHDT, YYEEEE. Noted time point: after dendritic cell vaccination, including at tumor progression/relapse. The clonotype was recovered from a human donor with glioblastoma. The source material was blood, sampled after dendritic cell vaccination. The chain joins TRBV5-6 to TRBJ2-1; 13 bases align to TRBD2. CDR3 in amino acids: CASSLGTSGNRGEQFF. The CDR3 nucleotides read TGTGCCAGCAGCCTCGGGACTAGCGGGAACCGCGGTGAGCAGTTCTTC.